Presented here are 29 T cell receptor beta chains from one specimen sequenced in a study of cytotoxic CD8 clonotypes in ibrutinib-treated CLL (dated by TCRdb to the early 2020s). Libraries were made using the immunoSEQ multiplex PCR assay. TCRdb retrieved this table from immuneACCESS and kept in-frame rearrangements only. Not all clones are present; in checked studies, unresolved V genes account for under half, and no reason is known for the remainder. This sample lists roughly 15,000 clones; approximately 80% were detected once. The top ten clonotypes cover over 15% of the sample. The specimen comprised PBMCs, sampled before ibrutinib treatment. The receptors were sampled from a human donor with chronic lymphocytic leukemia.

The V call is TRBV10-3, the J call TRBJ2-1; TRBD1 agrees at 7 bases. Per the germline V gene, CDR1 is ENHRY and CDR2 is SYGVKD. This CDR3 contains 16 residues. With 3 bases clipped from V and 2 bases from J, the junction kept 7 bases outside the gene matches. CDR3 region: CAISEGFDRAYNEQFF. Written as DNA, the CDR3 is TGTGCCATCAGTGAAGGATTTGACAGGGCCTACAATGAGCAGTTCTTC.

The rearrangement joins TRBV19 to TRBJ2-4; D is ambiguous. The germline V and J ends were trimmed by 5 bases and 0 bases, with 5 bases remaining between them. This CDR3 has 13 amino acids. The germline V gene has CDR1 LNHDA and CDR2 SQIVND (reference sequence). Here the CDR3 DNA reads TGTGCCAGTAGTTCCCTAGCCAAAAACATTCAGTACTTC. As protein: CASSSLAKNIQYF.

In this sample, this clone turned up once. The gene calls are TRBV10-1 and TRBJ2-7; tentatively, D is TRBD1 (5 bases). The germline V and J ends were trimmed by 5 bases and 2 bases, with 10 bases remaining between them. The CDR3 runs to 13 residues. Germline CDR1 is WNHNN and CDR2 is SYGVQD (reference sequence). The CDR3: CASSQDSPYEQYF. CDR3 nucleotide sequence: TGCGCCAGCAGTCAAGACAGCCCCTACGAGCAGTACTTC.

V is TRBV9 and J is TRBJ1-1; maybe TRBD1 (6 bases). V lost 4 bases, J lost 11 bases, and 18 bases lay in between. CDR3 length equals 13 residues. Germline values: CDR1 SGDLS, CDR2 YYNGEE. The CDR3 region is CASSPGDLTGAFF. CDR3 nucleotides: TGTGCCAGCAGCCCAGGGGACTTGACCGGGGCTTTCTTT.

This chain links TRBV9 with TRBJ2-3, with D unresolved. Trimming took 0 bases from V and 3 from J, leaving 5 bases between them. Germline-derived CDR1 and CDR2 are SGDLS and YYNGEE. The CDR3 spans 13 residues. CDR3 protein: CASSVAITDTQYF. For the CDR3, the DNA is TGTGCCAGCAGCGTAGCTATAACAGATACGCAGTATTTT. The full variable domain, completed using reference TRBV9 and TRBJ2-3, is DSGVTQTPKHLITATGQRVTLRCSPRSGDLSVYWYQQSLDQGLQFLIQYYNGEERAKGNILERFSAQQFPDLHSELNLSSLELGDSALYFCASSVAITDTQYFGPGTRLTVL.

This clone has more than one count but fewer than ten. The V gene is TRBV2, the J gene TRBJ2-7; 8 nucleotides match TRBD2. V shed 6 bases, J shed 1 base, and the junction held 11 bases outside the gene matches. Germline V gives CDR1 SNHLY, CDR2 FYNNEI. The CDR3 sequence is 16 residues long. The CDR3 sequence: CASSDRGGAMSYEQYF. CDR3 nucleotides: TGTGCCAGCAGCGACCGGGGGGGGGCGATGTCCTACGAGCAGTACTTC.

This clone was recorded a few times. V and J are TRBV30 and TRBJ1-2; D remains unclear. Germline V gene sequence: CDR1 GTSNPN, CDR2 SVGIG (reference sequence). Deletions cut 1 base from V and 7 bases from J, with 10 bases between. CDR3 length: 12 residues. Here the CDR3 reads CAWSGGRGGYTF. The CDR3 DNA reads TGTGCCTGGAGTGGTGGGCGAGGTGGCTACACCTTC.

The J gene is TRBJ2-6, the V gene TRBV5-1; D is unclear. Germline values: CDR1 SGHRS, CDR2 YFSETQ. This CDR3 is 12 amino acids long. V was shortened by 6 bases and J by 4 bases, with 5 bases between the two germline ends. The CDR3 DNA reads TGCGCCAGCACCCAGGGGGCCAACGTCCTGACTTTC. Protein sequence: CASTQGANVLTF.

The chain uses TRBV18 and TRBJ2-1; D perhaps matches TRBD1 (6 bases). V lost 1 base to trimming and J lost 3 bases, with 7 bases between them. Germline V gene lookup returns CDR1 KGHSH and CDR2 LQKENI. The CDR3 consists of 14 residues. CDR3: CASSPLDSYNEQFF. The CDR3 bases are TGTGCCAGCTCACCACTGGACAGCTACAATGAGCAGTTCTTC.

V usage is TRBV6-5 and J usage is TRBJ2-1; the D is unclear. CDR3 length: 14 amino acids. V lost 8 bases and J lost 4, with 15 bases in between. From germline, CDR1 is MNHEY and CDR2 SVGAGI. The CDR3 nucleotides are TGTGCCAGCGCAGCAGATCCTCCGTACAATGAGCAGTTCTTC. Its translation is CASAADPPYNEQFF.

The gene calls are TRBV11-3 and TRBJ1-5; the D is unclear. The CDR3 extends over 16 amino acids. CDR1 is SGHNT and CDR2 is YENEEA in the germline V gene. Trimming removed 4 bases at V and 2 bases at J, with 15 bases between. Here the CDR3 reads CASSSPTFSCNQPQHF. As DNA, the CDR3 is TGTGCCAGCAGCTCCCCGACCTTTTCCTGCAATCAGCCCCAGCATTTT.

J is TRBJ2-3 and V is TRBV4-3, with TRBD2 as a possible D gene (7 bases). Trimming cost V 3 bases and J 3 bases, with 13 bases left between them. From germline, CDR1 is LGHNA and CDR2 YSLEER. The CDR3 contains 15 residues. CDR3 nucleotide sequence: TGCGCCAGCAGCCATCGGGGGGCTGATACAGATACGCAGTATTTT. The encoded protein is CASSHRGADTDTQYF.

The CDR3 sequence is CASTPGLASYNEQFF. CDR3 DNA sequence: TGTGCCAGCACTCCGGGACTAGCGTCCTACAATGAGCAGTTCTTC. The rearrangement joins TRBV6-5 to TRBJ2-1, with 10 nucleotides matching TRBD2. The germline gives CDR1 MNHEY, CDR2 SVGAGI. CDR3 size: 15 residues. J gave up 1 base and V 7 bases, and 4 bases lay outside the gene matches.

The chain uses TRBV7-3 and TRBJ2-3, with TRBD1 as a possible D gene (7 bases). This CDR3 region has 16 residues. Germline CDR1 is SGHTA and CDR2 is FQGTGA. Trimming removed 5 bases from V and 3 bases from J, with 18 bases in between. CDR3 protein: CASSPGGTALTDTQYF. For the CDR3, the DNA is TGTGCCAGCAGCCCAGGGGGGACAGCTTTAACAGATACGCAGTATTTT.

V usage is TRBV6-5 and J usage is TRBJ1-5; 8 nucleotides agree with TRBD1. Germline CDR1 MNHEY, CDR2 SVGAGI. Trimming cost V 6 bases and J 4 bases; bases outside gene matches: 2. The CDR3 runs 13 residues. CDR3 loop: CASRRQGNQPQHF. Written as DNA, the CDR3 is TGTGCCAGCAGAAGACAGGGGAATCAGCCCCAGCATTTT.

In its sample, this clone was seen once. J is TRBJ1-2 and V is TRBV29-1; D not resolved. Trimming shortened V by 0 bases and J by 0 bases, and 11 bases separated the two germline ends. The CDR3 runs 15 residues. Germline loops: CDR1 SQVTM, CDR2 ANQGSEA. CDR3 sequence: CSVEEETRPNYGYTF. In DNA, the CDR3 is TGCAGCGTTGAAGAAGAGACCAGGCCTAACTATGGCTACACCTTC.

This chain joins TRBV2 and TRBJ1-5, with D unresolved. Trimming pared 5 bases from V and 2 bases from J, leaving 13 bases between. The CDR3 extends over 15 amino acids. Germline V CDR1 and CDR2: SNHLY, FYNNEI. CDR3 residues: CASSLATFGNQPQHF. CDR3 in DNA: TGTGCCAGCAGTTTGGCAACCTTTGGCAATCAGCCCCAGCATTTT.

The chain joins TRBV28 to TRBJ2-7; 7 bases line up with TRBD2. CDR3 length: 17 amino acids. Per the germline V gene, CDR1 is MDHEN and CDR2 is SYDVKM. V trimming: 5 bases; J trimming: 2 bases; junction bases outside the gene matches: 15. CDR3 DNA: TGTGCCAGCAGTCCCCCTGTCCAGACTAGCACGGCCTACGAGCAGTACTTC. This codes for CASSPPVQTSTAYEQYF.

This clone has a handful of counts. The CDR3 region is CASIPRGGHYGYTF. Written as DNA, the CDR3 is TGTGCCAGTATCCCCCGGGGGGGCCACTATGGCTACACCTTC. The V call is TRBV19, the J call TRBJ1-2; perhaps TRBD1 as D (6 bases). Germline-derived CDR1 and CDR2 are LNHDA and SQIVND (reference sequence). The V end was cut by 7 bases, the J end by 3 bases, with 15 bases between. CDR3 length: 14 amino acids.

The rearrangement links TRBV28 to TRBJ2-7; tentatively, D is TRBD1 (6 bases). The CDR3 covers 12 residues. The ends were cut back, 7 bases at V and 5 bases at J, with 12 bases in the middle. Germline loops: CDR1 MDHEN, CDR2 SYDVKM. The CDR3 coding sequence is TGTGCCAGCAACGAATCAGGGGACGAGCAGTACTTC. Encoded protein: CASNESGDEQYF.

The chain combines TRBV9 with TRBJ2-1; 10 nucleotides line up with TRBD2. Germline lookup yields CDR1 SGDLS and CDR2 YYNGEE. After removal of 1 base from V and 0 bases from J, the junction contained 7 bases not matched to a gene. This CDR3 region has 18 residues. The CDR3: CASSVSAGGRFSYNEQFF. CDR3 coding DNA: TGTGCCAGCAGCGTATCAGCGGGAGGGCGGTTCTCCTACAATGAGCAGTTCTTC. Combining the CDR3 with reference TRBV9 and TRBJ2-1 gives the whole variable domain DSGVTQTPKHLITATGQRVTLRCSPRSGDLSVYWYQQSLDQGLQFLIQYYNGEERAKGNILERFSAQQFPDLHSELNLSSLELGDSALYFCASSVSAGGRFSYNEQFFGPGTRLTVL.

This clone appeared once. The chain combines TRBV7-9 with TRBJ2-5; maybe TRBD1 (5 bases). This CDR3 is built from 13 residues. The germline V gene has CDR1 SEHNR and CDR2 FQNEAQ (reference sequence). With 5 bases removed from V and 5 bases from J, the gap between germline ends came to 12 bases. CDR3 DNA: TGTGCCAGCAGCCACAGGATATTGGAGACCCAGTACTTC. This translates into CASSHRILETQYF. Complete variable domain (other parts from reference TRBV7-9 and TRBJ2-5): DTGVSQNPRHKITKRGQNVTFRCDPISEHNRLYWYRQTLGQGPEFLTYFQNEAQLEKSRLLSDRFSAERPKGSFSTLEIQRTEQGDSAMYLCASSHRILETQYFGPGTRLLVL.

As DNA, the CDR3 is TGTGCCAGCAGCTTAAGGGAGCAGGGGGACTCTGGAAACACCATATATTTT. Its protein is CASSLREQGDSGNTIYF. This chain joins TRBV28 and TRBJ1-3, with TRBD1 identical over 7 bases. This CDR3 spans 17 amino acids. The ends lost 6 bases at V and 0 bases at J; junction bases unmatched: 11. The germline V gene has CDR1 MDHEN and CDR2 SYDVKM.

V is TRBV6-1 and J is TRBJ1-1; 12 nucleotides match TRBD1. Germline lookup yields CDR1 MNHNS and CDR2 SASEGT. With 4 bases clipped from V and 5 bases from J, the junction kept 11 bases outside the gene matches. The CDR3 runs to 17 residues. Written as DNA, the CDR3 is TGTGCCAGCAGTGCGGGGACAGGGGGCTGGGTGAGAACTGAAGCTTTCTTT. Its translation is CASSAGTGGWVRTEAFF.

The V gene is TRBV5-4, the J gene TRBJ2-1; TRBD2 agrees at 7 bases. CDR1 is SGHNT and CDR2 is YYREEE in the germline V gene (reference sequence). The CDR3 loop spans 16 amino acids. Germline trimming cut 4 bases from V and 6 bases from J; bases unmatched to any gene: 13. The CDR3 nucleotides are TGTGCCAGCAGCGACGCACGCGGGAGCATTACCAATGAGCAGTTCTTC. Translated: CASSDARGSITNEQFF.

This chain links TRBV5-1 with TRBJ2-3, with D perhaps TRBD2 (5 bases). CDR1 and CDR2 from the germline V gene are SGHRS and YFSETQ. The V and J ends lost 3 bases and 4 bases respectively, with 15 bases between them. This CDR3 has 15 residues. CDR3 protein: CASSSGSRQADTQYF. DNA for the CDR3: TGCGCCAGCAGCTCGGGGAGTCGCCAGGCAGATACGCAGTATTTT.

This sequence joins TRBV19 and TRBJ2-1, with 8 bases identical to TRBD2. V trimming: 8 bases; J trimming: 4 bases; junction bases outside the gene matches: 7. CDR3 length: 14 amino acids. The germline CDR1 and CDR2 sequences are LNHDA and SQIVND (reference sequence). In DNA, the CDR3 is TGTGCCAGTCATAGCGGGAAGAGGTACAATGAGCAGTTCTTC. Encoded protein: CASHSGKRYNEQFF.

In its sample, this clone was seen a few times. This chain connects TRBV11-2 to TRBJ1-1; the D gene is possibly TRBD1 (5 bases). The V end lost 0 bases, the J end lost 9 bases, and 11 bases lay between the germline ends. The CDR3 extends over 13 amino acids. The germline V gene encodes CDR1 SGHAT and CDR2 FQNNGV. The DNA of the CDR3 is TGTGCCAGCAGCTTAGAATTTCGGGGGAAAGCTTTCTTT. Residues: CASSLEFRGKAFF.

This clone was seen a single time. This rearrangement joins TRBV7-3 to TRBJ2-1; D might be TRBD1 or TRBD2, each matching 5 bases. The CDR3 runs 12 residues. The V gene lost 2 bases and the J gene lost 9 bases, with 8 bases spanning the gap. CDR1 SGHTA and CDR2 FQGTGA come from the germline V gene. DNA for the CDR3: TGTGCCAGCAGCTTATTAGGGACTGAGCAGTTCTTC. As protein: CASSLLGTEQFF.